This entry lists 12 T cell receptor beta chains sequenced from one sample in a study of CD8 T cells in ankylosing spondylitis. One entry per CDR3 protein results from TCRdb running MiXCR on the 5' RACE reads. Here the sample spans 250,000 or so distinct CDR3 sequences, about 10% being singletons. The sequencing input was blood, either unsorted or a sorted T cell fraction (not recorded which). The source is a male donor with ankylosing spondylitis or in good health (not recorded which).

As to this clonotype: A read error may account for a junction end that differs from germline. In DNA, the CDR3 is TGTACCAGCAGTTCCACGACCGTCCCCAGGGAGCAGTACTTC. It codes for CTSSSTTVPREQYF. The genes are TRBV27 and TRBJ2-7, with D uncertain. The CDR3 extends over 14 amino acids. In germline, CDR1 is MNHEY, CDR2 SMNVEV (reference sequence).

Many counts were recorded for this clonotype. The CDR3 protein is CASSRYMTAGGNYEQYF. The DNA of the CDR3 is TGCGCCAGCAGCCGCTACATGACGGCAGGGGGGAACTACGAGCAGTACTTC. V and J are TRBV4-1 and TRBJ2-7; a possible D gene is TRBD1 (7 bases). This CDR3 has 17 residues. Trimming left V 4 bases short and J 3 bases short, with 22 bases between. Germline CDR1 is MGHRA and CDR2 is YSYEKL.

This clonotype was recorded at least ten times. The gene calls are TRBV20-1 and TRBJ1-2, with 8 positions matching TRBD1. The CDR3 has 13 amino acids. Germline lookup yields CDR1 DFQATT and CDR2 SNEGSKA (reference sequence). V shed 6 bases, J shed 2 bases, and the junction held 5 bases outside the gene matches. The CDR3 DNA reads TGCAGTGCCCCGGACAGGGCGAACTATGGCTACACCTTC. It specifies CSAPDRANYGYTF.

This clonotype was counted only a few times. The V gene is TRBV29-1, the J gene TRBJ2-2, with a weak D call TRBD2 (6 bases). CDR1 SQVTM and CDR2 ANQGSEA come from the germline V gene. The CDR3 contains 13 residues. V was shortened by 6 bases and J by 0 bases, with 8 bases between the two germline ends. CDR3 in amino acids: CSVGEANTGELFF. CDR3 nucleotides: TGCAGCGTGGGGGAGGCGAACACCGGGGAGCTGTTTTTT.

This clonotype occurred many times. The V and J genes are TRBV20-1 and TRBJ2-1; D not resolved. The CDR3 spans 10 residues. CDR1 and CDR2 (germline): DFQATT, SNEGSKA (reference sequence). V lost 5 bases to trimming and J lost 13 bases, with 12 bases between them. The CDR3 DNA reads TGCAGTGCTGCCGACCTAGGACAGTTCTTC. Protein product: CSAADLGQFF.

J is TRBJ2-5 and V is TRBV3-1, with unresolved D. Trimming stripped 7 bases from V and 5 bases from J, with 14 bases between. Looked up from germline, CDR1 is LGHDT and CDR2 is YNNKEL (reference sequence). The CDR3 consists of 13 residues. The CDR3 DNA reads TGTGCCAGCACGCCCATTAGTGGGGAGACCCAGTACTTC. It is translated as CASTPISGETQYF.

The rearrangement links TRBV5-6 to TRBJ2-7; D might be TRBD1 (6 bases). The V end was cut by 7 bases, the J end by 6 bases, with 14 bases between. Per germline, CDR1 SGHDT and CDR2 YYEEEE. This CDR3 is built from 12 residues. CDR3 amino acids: CASVQGSSEQYF. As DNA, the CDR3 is TGTGCCAGCGTACAGGGCAGCTCCGAGCAGTACTTC. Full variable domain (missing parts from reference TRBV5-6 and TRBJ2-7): DAGVTQSPTHLIKTRGQQVTLRCSPKSGHDTVSWYQQALGQGPQFIFQYYEEEERQRGNFPDRFSGHQFPNYSSELNVNALLLGDSALYLCASVQGSSEQYFGPGTRLTVT.

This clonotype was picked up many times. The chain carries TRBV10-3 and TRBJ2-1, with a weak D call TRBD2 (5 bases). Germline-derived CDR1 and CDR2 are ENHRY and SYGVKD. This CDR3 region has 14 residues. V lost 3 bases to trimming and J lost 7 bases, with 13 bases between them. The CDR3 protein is CAISETGNINEQFF. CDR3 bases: TGTGCCATCAGTGAAACGGGAAACATTAATGAGCAGTTCTTC.

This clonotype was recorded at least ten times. Written as DNA, the CDR3 is TGCGCCAGCAGCCACCTTAACGGGACTTATGAAAAACTGTTTTTT. As protein: CASSHLNGTYEKLFF. The chain couples TRBV5-1 to TRBJ1-4; D perhaps matches TRBD1 (5 bases). This CDR3 has 15 residues. Trimming left V 4 bases short and J 6 bases short, with 16 bases between. Germline CDR1 is SGHRS and CDR2 is YFSETQ.

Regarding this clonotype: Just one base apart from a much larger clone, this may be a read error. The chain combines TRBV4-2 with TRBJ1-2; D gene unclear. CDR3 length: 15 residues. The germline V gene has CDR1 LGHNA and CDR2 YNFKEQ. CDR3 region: CASSQDLGGNYGHTF. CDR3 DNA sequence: TGTGCCAGCAGCCAAGATTTGGGCGGCAACTATGGCCACACCTTC.

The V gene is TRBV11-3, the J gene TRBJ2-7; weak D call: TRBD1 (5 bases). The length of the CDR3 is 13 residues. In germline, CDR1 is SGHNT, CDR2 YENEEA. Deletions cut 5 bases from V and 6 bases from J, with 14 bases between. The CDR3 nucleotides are TGTGCCAGCAGCCCCGGACACATGGCCGAGCAGTACTTC. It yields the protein CASSPGHMAEQYF. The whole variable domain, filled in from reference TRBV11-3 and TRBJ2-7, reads EAGVVQSPRYKIIEKKQPVAFWCNPISGHNTLYWYLQNLGQGPELLIRYENEEAVDDSQLPKDRFSAERLKGVDSTLKIQPAELGDSAVYLCASSPGHMAEQYFGPGTRLTVT.

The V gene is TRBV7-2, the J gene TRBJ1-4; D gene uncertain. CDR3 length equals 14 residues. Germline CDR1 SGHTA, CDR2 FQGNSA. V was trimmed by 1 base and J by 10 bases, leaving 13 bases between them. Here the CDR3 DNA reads TGTGCCAGCAGCTTAGGTGCGGCGGCTGCAAAACTGTTTTTT. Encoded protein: CASSLGAAAAKLFF.